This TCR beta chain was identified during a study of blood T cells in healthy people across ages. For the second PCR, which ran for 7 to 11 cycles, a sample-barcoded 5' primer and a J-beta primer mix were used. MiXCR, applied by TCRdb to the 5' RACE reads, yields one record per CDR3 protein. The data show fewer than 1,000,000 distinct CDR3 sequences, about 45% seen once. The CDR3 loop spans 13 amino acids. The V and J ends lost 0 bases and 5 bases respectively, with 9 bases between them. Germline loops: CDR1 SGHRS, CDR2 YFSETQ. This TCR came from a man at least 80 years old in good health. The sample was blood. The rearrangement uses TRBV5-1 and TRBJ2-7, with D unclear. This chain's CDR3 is CASSLAEGHEQYF. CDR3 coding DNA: TGCGCCAGCAGCTTGGCGGAAGGGCACGAGCAGTACTTC.